The 25 T cell receptor beta chains in this list originate from one sample, sequenced in a study of blood T cell repertoires in COVID-19. Clones were sequenced by immunoSEQ multiplex PCR, and TCRdb holds only the in-frame ones, with some missing. The top ten hold about 3% of the sample, which has about 83,000 clones, around 87% seen once. The source material was peripheral blood. The source is a woman in her 50s with active or convalescent COVID-19.

The J gene is TRBJ2-5, the V gene TRBV6-1; D possibly corresponds to TRBD1 (5 bases). Germline CDR1 MNHNS, CDR2 SASEGT. The CDR3 spans 13 residues. The V end was cut by 3 bases, the J end by 5 bases, with 10 bases between. CDR3 residues: CASSDRVGETQYF. The CDR3 DNA reads as TGTGCCAGCAGTGACAGGGTGGGGGAGACCCAGTACTTC.

This clone occurred a few times. The chain couples TRBV19 to TRBJ1-2; D is perhaps TRBD1 (6 bases). The V and J ends lost 4 bases and 10 bases respectively, with 16 bases between them. This CDR3 spans 13 amino acids. Germline V gene data show CDR1 as LNHDA and CDR2 as SQIVND (reference sequence). The CDR3 DNA sequence: TGTGCCAGTAGTAATGGACAGAGCCAGAACTACACCTTC. Translation: CASSNGQSQNYTF.

The V call is TRBV9, the J call TRBJ1-2; TRBD1 agrees at 9 bases. The CDR3 is 17 residues long. The V and J ends lost 3 bases and 1 base, in that order; junction bases with no gene match: 10. Germline V gives CDR1 SGDLS, CDR2 YYNGEE. DNA of the CDR3: TGTGCCAGCAGCGGAGCCGGGACAGGGACCAATAACTATGGCTACACCTTC. It translates to CASSGAGTGTNNYGYTF.

The gene calls are TRBV19 and TRBJ2-3, with TRBD2 identical over 11 bases. The CDR3 loop spans 18 amino acids. From germline, CDR1 is LNHDA and CDR2 SQIVND (reference sequence). V gave up 0 bases and J gave up 3 bases; unmatched junction bases: 8. The DNA of the CDR3 is TGTGCCAGTAGTATAGACCTCCGACTAGCGGGGTTGACAGATACGCAGTATTTT. As protein: CASSIDLRLAGLTDTQYF.

Comments on this clone: In the same sample, other DNA sequences code for this CDR3. The chain links TRBV19 to TRBJ2-2; 7 nucleotides match TRBD1. Germline trimming cut 1 base from V and 5 bases from J; bases unmatched to any gene: 1. Germline loops: CDR1 LNHDA, CDR2 SQIVND (reference sequence). The CDR3 consists of 14 residues. The CDR3 DNA sequence: TGTGCCAGTAGTATAGGGGACAGAACCGGGGAGCTGTTTTTT. Its translation is CASSIGDRTGELFF.

CDR3 DNA sequence: TGTGCCAGCAGTTTAAGGGGGGGGCGGAGATATGGCTACACCTTC. The encoded protein is CASSLRGGRRYGYTF. The V call is TRBV27, the J call TRBJ1-2, with a possible D match to TRBD1 (6 bases). Looked up from germline, CDR1 is MNHEY and CDR2 is SMNVEV (reference sequence). There are 15 residues in the CDR3. V lost 2 bases and J 5 bases, leaving 15 bases between the germline ends.

The chain couples TRBV11-2 to TRBJ2-3; 9 bases agree with TRBD2. This CDR3 is built from 16 residues. Trimming took 4 bases from V and 3 from J; bases not matched to a gene: 8. CDR1 SGHAT and CDR2 FQNNGV come from the germline V gene. CDR3 nucleotide sequence: TGTGCCAGCAGCTCCTTAGCGGGGGCCGTAACAGATACGCAGTATTTT. Translation gives CASSSLAGAVTDTQYF.

The CDR3 DNA is TGCGCCAGCAGCTTTGGCGGGACAGGGGGTTCACCCCTCCACTTT. It codes for CASSFGGTGGSPLHF. The V gene is TRBV5-1, the J gene TRBJ1-6; 11 bases map to TRBD1. CDR3 length: 15 amino acids. Germline V gene data show CDR1 as SGHRS and CDR2 as YFSETQ. V was clipped by 2 bases and J by 9 bases; unmatched bases: 4.

Here the CDR3 reads CATKTGREQFF. The CDR3 coding sequence is TGTGCCACCAAGACAGGGCGTGAGCAGTTCTTC. This chain joins TRBV19 and TRBJ2-1; 7 bases map to TRBD1. V shed 10 bases, J shed 9 bases, and the junction held 6 bases outside the gene matches. Germline CDR1 is LNHDA and CDR2 is SQIVND (reference sequence). The CDR3 contains 11 residues. Using reference TRBV19 and TRBJ2-1 for the parts outside the CDR3, the full variable domain is DGGITQSPKYLFRKEGQNVTLSCEQNLNHDAMYWYRQDPGQGLRLIYYSQIVNDFQKGDIAEGYSVSREKKESFPLTVTSAQKNPTAFYLCATKTGREQFFGPGTRLTVL.

The chain has TRBV18 and TRBJ1-1, with 7 bases aligning to TRBD1. With 5 bases clipped from V and 5 bases from J, the junction kept 2 bases outside the gene matches. From germline, CDR1 is KGHSH and CDR2 LQKENI. The CDR3 is 12 residues long. The CDR3 protein is CASSIQGTEAFF. DNA for the CDR3: TGTGCCAGCTCAATACAGGGGACTGAAGCTTTCTTT. Using reference TRBV18 and TRBJ1-1 for the parts outside the CDR3, the full variable domain is NAGVMQNPRHLVRRRGQEARLRCSPMKGHSHVYWYRQLPEEGLKFMVYLQKENIIDESGMPKERFSAEFPKEGPSILRIQQVVRGDSAAYFCASSIQGTEAFFGQGTRLTVV.

This clone occurred a few times. V and J are TRBV7-2 and TRBJ2-5; the match to TRBD2 covers 8 bases. The CDR3 covers 16 residues. Germline CDR1 and CDR2: SGHTA and FQGNSA. With V trimmed by 0 bases and J by 3 bases, 6 bases remained unmatched. The chain's CDR3 is CASSLALRAGEETQYF. In DNA, the CDR3 is TGTGCCAGCAGCTTAGCGCTCCGAGCGGGGGAAGAGACCCAGTACTTC.

This clone was detected once. The chain carries TRBV6-2 or TRBV6-3 and TRBJ2-1; a possible D gene is TRBD1 (6 bases). CDR1 and CDR2 from the germline V gene are MNHEY and SVGEGT. This CDR3 spans 16 amino acids. V lost 6 bases and J 2 bases, leaving 17 bases between the germline ends. The chain's CDR3 is CASSDRDTDPYNEQFF. The CDR3 bases are TGTGCCAGCAGCGACCGGGACACGGACCCCTACAATGAGCAGTTCTTC.

The gene calls are TRBV5-4 and TRBJ2-2, with 8 nucleotides matching TRBD2. V was clipped by 0 bases and J by 7 bases; unmatched bases: 5. Germline CDR1 and CDR2: SGHNT and YYREEE (reference sequence). The CDR3 has 15 residues. This CDR3 reads CASSLERGGHGELFF. The CDR3 region has the DNA TGTGCCAGCAGCTTGGAACGGGGGGGCCACGGGGAGCTGTTTTTT.

V usage is TRBV5-1 and J usage is TRBJ2-7; TRBD1 agrees at 9 bases. V lost 2 bases and J lost 6; bases outside the gene matches: 3. Germline-derived CDR1 and CDR2 are SGHRS and YFSETQ. The CDR3 runs 13 residues. The CDR3 DNA sequence: TGCGCCAGCAGCTTTGGACAGGGGATCGAGCAGTACTTC. Amino acid sequence: CASSFGQGIEQYF. The full variable domain, rest sourced from reference TRBV5-1 and TRBJ2-7, is KAGVTQTPRYLIKTRGQQVTLSCSPISGHRSVSWYQQTPGQGLQFLFEYFSETQRNKGNFPGRFSGRQFSNSRSEMNVSTLELGDSALYLCASSFGQGIEQYFGPGTRLTVT.

The chain recombines TRBV7-2 with TRBJ2-7; a possible D gene is TRBD2 (6 bases). Germline values: CDR1 SGHTA, CDR2 FQGNSA. The CDR3 spans 18 residues. Trimming stripped 3 bases from V and 2 bases from J, with 23 bases between. The CDR3 spells CASSLLGRGSGRPYEQYF. In DNA form, the CDR3 reads TGTGCCAGCAGCTTGTTAGGGCGGGGTAGCGGAAGACCCTACGAGCAGTACTTC.

The genes are TRBV5-6 and TRBJ1-4; D gene ambiguous. With 0 bases removed from V and 6 bases from J, the gap between germline ends came to 6 bases. CDR3 length: 13 amino acids. Germline CDR1 is SGHDT and CDR2 is YYEEEE. The CDR3 loop is CASSLDGDEKLFF. The CDR3 bases are TGTGCCAGCAGCTTGGACGGAGATGAAAAACTGTTTTTT.

With respect to this clone: Sequence at one end of the junction differs from germline and may be a read error. The chain joins TRBV7-7 to TRBJ2-2, with D perhaps matching TRBD1 (6 bases). Germline V gene lookup returns CDR1 SSHAT and CDR2 FNYEAQ (reference sequence). The CDR3 runs 17 residues. The CDR3 protein is CASSWRNGQTNTGELFF. The CDR3 DNA reads as TGTGCTAGCAGTTGGAGGAATGGACAGACGAACACCGGGGAGCTGTTTTTT.

The genes are TRBV11-2 and TRBJ2-3; possible D gene TRBD2, 5 bases. CDR1 SGHAT and CDR2 FQNNGV come from the germline V gene. The CDR3 has 13 amino acids. The V end was cut by 0 bases, the J end by 6 bases, with 7 bases between. The DNA for the CDR3 is TGTGCCAGCAGCTTAGACCGAGGGGATACGCAGTATTTT. It codes for CASSLDRGDTQYF.

This chain links TRBV19 with TRBJ1-5, with D unresolved. Deletions cut 1 base from V and 6 bases from J, with 10 bases between. The CDR3 runs to 14 residues. Looked up from germline, CDR1 is LNHDA and CDR2 is SQIVND (reference sequence). The CDR3 DNA sequence: TGTGCCAGTAGTATAGGAAAGATTAGTCAGCCCCAGCATTTT. Amino acid sequence: CASSIGKISQPQHF.

The genes are TRBV5-1 and TRBJ2-2, with 7 bases aligning to TRBD1. Germline lookup yields CDR1 SGHRS and CDR2 YFSETQ. The CDR3 length is 14 residues. The V gene end was trimmed by 7 bases and the J gene end by 1 base; junction bases not matched to a gene: 4. The CDR3 region has the DNA TGCGCCAGCTATCAGGGGGTGAACACCGGGGAGCTGTTTTTT. It translates to CASYQGVNTGELFF.

The rearrangement uses TRBV19 and TRBJ1-4; D is possibly TRBD1 (5 bases). V lost 7 bases and J lost 7, with 13 bases in between. From germline, CDR1 is LNHDA and CDR2 SQIVND (reference sequence). The length of the CDR3 is 13 residues. CDR3 amino acids: CASTRVGSEKLFF. The DNA for the CDR3 is TGTGCCAGTACCAGGGTGGGTAGTGAAAAACTGTTTTTT.

This rearrangement joins TRBV4-3 to TRBJ1-4; TRBD1 agrees at 7 bases. With 4 bases clipped from V and 3 bases from J, the junction kept 5 bases outside the gene matches. This CDR3 is 15 amino acids long. Germline CDR1 is LGHNA and CDR2 is YSLEER. CDR3 protein: CASSRTGAANEKLFF. CDR3 coding DNA: TGCGCCAGCAGCCGAACAGGGGCTGCTAATGAAAAACTGTTTTTT.

V and J are TRBV5-6 and TRBJ1-1, with D maybe TRBD1 (5 bases). The CDR3 extends over 15 amino acids. In germline, CDR1 is SGHDT, CDR2 YYEEEE. Trimming removed 1 base from V and 3 bases from J, with 13 bases in between. Here the CDR3 DNA reads TGTGCCAGCAGCTTGAACGAAGGGGCTTACACTGAAGCTTTCTTT. The encoded protein is CASSLNEGAYTEAFF.

The V call is TRBV12-5, the J call TRBJ1-1; weak D call: TRBD1 (6 bases). V lost 0 bases, J lost 0 bases, and 14 bases lay in between. The germline V gene has CDR1 LGHNT and CDR2 FRNRAP. This CDR3 spans 17 amino acids. The CDR3 region is CASGLVGGTGLNTEAFF. The CDR3 DNA follows: TGTGCTAGTGGTTTGGTAGGGGGTACTGGCTTGAACACTGAAGCTTTCTTT.

The chain carries TRBV29-1 and TRBJ1-1, with D possibly TRBD1 on 5 matching bases. The CDR3 spans 11 residues. CDR1 and CDR2 from the germline V gene are SQVTM and ANQGSEA. The germline V and J ends were trimmed by 6 bases and 8 bases, with 13 bases remaining between them. CDR3: CSVADRAEAFF. The CDR3, as DNA: TGCAGCGTCGCTGACAGAGCAGAAGCTTTCTTT.